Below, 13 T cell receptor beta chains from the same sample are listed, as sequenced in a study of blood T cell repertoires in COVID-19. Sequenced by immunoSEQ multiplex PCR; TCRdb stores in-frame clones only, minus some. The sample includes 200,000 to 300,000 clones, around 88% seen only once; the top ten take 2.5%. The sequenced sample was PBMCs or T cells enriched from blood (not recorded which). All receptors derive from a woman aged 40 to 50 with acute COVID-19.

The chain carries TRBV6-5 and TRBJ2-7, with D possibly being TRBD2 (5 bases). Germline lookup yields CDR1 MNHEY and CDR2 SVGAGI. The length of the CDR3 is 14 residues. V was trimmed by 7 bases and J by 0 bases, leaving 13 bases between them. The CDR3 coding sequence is TGTGCCAGCACCCGCCTAGGGAGCTCCTACGAGCAGTACTTC. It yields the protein CASTRLGSSYEQYF.

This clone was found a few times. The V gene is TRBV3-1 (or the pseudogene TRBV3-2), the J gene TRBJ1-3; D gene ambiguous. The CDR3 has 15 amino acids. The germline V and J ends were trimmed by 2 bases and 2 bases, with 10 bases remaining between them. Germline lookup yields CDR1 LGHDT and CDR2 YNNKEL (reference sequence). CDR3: CASSQLFQAGNTIYF. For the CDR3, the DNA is TGTGCCAGCAGCCAACTCTTCCAGGCTGGAAACACCATATATTTT.

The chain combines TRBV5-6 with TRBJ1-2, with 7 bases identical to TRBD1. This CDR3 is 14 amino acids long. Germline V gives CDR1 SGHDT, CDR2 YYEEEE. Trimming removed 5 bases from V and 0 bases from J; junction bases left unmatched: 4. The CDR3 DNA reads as TGTGCCAGCAGGCATGGGACAGCTAACTATGGCTACACCTTC. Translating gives CASRHGTANYGYTF. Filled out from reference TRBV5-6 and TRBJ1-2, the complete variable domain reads DAGVTQSPTHLIKTRGQQVTLRCSPKSGHDTVSWYQQALGQGPQFIFQYYEEEERQRGNFPDRFSGHQFPNYSSELNVNALLLGDSALYLCASRHGTANYGYTFGSGTRLTVV.

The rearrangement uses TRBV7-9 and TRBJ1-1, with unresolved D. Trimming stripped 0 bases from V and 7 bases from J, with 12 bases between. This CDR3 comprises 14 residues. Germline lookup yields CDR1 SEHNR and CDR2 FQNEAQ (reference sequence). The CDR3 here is CASSLAQVVSEAFF. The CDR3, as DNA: TGTGCCAGCAGCTTAGCCCAGGTGGTTAGTGAAGCTTTCTTT.

In DNA form, the CDR3 reads TGCAGCGTCCCCAGACAGGGGGAGAATGGCTACACCTTC. It specifies CSVPRQGENGYTF. This chain connects TRBV29-1 to TRBJ1-2; 9 bases are shared with TRBD1. Germline trimming cut 6 bases from V and 6 bases from J; bases unmatched to any gene: 8. Looked up from germline, CDR1 is SQVTM and CDR2 is ANQGSEA. The CDR3 runs 13 residues.

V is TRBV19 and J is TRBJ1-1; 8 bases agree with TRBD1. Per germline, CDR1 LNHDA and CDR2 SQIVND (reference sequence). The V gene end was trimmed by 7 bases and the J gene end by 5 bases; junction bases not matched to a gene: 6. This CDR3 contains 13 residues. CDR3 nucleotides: TGTGCCAGTATCCGAACAGGGGGGACTGAAGCTTTCTTT. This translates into CASIRTGGTEAFF.

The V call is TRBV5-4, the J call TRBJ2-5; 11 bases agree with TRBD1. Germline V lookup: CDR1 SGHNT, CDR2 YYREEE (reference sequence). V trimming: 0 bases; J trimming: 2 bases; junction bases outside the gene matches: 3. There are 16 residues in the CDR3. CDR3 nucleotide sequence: TGTGCCAGCAGCTTGGCCGGGGACAGGGGGCAAGAGACCCAGTACTTC. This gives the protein CASSLAGDRGQETQYF.

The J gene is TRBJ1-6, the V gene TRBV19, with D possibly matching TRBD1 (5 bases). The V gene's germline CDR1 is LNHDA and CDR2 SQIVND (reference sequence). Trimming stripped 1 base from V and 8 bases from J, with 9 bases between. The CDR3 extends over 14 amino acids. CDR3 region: CASSIATVDSPLHF. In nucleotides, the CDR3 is TGTGCCAGTAGTATAGCGACAGTTGATTCACCCCTCCACTTT.

The CDR3 nucleotides are TGCGCCAGCAGCTCGAGGGACAGTCAAAATGAAAAACTGTTTTTT. Protein product: CASSSRDSQNEKLFF. The rearrangement uses TRBV5-1 and TRBJ1-4, with TRBD1 matching over 7 bases. The germline CDR1 and CDR2 sequences are SGHRS and YFSETQ. This CDR3 is 15 amino acids long. Unmatched junction bases numbered 7, after V lost 3 bases and J lost 5 bases.

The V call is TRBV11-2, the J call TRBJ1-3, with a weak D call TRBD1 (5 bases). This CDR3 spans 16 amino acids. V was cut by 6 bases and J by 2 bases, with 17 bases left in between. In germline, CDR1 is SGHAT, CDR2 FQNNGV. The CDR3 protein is CASRREPGDPGNTIYF. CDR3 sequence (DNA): TGTGCCAGCAGACGTGAACCGGGGGACCCTGGAAACACCATATATTTT.

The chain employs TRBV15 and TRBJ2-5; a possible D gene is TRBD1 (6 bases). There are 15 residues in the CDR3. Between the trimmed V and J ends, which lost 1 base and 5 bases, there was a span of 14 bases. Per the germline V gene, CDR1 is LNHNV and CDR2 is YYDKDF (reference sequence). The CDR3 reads CATSRVQGLGETQYF. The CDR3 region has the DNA TGTGCCACCAGCAGAGTGCAGGGGCTGGGGGAGACCCAGTACTTC.

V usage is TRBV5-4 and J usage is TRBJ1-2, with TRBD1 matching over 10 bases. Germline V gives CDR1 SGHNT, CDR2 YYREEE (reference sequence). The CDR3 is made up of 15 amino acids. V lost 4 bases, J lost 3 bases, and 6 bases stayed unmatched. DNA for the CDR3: TGTGCCAGCAGCCAGCTTGGGACAGGGGACTATGGCTACACCTTC. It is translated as CASSQLGTGDYGYTF.

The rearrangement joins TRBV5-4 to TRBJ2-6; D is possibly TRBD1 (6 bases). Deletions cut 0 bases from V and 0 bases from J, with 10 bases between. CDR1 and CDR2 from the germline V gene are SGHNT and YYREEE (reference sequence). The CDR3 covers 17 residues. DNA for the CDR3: TGTGCCAGCAGCTTGGACAGGGTCCTCTCTGGGGCCAACGTCCTGACTTTC. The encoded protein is CASSLDRVLSGANVLTF.